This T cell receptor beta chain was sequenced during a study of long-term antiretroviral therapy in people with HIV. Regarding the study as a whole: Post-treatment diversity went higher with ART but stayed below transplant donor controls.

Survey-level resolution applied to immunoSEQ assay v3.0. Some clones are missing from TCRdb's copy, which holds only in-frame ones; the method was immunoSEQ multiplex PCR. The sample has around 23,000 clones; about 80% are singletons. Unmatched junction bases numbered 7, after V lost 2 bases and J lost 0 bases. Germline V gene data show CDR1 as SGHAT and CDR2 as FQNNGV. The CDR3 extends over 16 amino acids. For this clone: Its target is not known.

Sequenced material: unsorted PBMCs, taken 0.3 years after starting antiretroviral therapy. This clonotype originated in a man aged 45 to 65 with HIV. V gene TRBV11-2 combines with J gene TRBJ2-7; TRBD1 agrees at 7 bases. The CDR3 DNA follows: TGTGCCAGCAGCTTATCCCCGACAGGGTTCTCCTACGAGCAGTACTTC. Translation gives CASSLSPTGFSYEQYF.